A single sample gave rise to the 5 T cell receptor beta chains below, sequenced in a study of OX40 agonist ivuxolimab in advanced cancers. This table comes from immunoSEQ multiplex PCR, and its TCRdb copy is limited to in-frame clones, with some not included. Of tens of thousands of clones listed, about 90% are singletons. The sequencing here drew on CD4+ or CD8+ T cells sorted from blood, taken in a trial of the OX40 agonist ivuxolimab. The receptors come from an adult with an advanced solid tumor such as melanoma, head and neck, liver or kidney cancer.

This clone was detected once. DNA of the CDR3: TGTGCCAGCAGTTTAGGATTGGGTTTGACTCAGCCCCAGCATTTT. Translating it yields CASSLGLGLTQPQHF. The chain couples TRBV28 to TRBJ1-5, with D hard to call. This CDR3 region has 15 residues. CDR1 is MDHEN and CDR2 is SYDVKM in the germline V gene. Trimming cost V 2 bases and J 6 bases, with 14 bases left between them.

This clone was detected only once. The chain links TRBV5-1 to TRBJ1-5; 8 bases map to TRBD1. The CDR3 extends over 15 amino acids. The V gene end was trimmed by 3 bases and the J gene end by 5 bases; junction bases not matched to a gene: 7. CDR1 SGHRS and CDR2 YFSETQ come from the germline V gene. For the CDR3, the DNA is TGCGCCAGCAGCTCTGGGCAGGGGGCGCATCAGCCCCAGCATTTT. It translates to CASSSGQGAHQPQHF.

The genes are TRBV30 and TRBJ2-2, with D possibly TRBD2 on 6 matching bases. CDR3 length: 15 amino acids. From germline, CDR1 is GTSNPN and CDR2 SVGIG (reference sequence). V lost 5 bases and J 3 bases, leaving 16 bases between the germline ends. The CDR3: CAWPRFPGDTGELFF. The CDR3 DNA reads as TGTGCCTGGCCGCGCTTCCCGGGAGACACCGGGGAGCTGTTTTTT.

V usage is TRBV10-3 and J usage is TRBJ2-5; the D is unclear. This CDR3 is 12 amino acids long. Germline V gene sequence: CDR1 ENHRY, CDR2 SYGVKD. V lost 11 bases, J lost 5 bases, and 15 bases lay in between. CDR3 sequence: CAAAGSGETQYF. In DNA form, the CDR3 reads TGTGCCGCCGCCGGGTCTGGGGAGACCCAGTACTTC.

CDR3 bases: TGTGCCAGCAGCCAGGGACAGGGGGCGGCTGAAGCTTTCTTT. Translation: CASSQGQGAAEAFF. This chain connects TRBV9 to TRBJ1-1; 12 bases match TRBD1. V lost 4 bases, J lost 6 bases, and 4 bases stayed unmatched. The germline V gene encodes CDR1 SGDLS and CDR2 YYNGEE. The CDR3 extends over 14 amino acids.